A selection of T cell receptor beta chains follows, all from one sample in a study of blood T cell repertoires in COVID-19. TCRdb's table, derived via immunoSEQ multiplex PCR, lists solely in-frame clones and lacks some. The data show around 140,000 clones, roughly 88% seen once. The sequenced material came from peripheral blood. The receptors were sampled from a man in his sixties with active or convalescent COVID-19. CDR3s include the opening cysteine and the closing phenylalanine or tryptophan. Fields, in order: V gene, D gene, J gene, clone size, CDR3 DNA, CDR3 protein. The D gene is left open where the match is weak. Not every row has a clone size; where given, it reads once, few, many or a size class.

V: TRBV7-2; D: TRBD1; J: TRBJ1-5; size: .; DNA: TGTGCCAGCAGCTTAGGTGGGCAATCAGGGGGGCCCCAGCATTTT; CDR3: CASSLGGQSGGPQHF
V: TRBV6-2/TRBV6-3; D: TRBD1; J: TRBJ1-2; size: .; DNA: TGTGCCAGCAGTTCCCGACAGGGCAATTCGTATGGCTACACCTTC; CDR3: CASSSRQGNSYGYTF
V: TRBV19; D: .; J: TRBJ2-6; size: .; DNA: TGTGCCAGTAGTATAGATGCTGGGGCCGGGGCCAACGTCCTGACTTTC; CDR3: CASSIDAGAGANVLTF
V: TRBV18; D: TRBD1; J: TRBJ1-6; size: few; DNA: TGTGCCAGCTCCGTAGACGGACAGGGGAGGGATTCACCCCTCCACTTT; CDR3: CASSVDGQGRDSPLHF
V: TRBV9; D: TRBD2; J: TRBJ2-3; size: .; DNA: TGTGCCAGCAGCGTACGGGGGAGGGTGCCAGATACGCAGTATTTT; CDR3: CASSVRGRVPDTQYF
V: TRBV6-6; D: .; J: TRBJ1-5; size: .; DNA: TGTGCCAGCAGTTACCGTTCCAGGGCGGGCAATCAGCCCCAGCATTTT; CDR3: CASSYRSRAGNQPQHF
V: TRBV4-3; D: .; J: TRBJ1-3; size: .; DNA: TGCGCCAGCAGCCAAGATGGCAGGGCGACGGACACCATATATTTT; CDR3: CASSQDGRATDTIYF
V: TRBV10-1; D: .; J: TRBJ2-7; size: .; DNA: TGCGCCAGCAGTGAGTTCGGCAGGGGACCCCCCTACGAGCAGTACTTC; CDR3: CASSEFGRGPPYEQYF
V: TRBV4-3; D: .; J: TRBJ1-5; size: .; DNA: TGCGCCAGCAGCCAAGAAGGAGGCGGCAATCAGCCCCAGCATTTT; CDR3: CASSQEGGGNQPQHF
V: TRBV5-8; D: .; J: TRBJ1-4; size: once; DNA: TGTGCCAGCAGCTTGATCTGGGGCGACAGTCTGAATGAAAAACTGTTTTTT; CDR3: CASSLIWGDSLNEKLFF
V: TRBV4-3; D: TRBD2; J: TRBJ2-2; size: .; DNA: TGCGCCAGCAGCCAATGGGGACTAGCGCCCTTAAAGAAGAGCGGGGAGCTGTTTTTT; CDR3: CASSQWGLAPLKKSGELFF
V: TRBV7-2; D: TRBD2; J: TRBJ2-1; size: .; DNA: TGTGCCAGCAGCTTAGCCATAGCGGGAGGGAGCAATGAGCAGTTCTTC; CDR3: CASSLAIAGGSNEQFF
V: TRBV7-2; D: .; J: TRBJ2-1; size: .; DNA: TGTGCCAGCAGCTTAGCGGGCCAAACCTACAATGAGCAGTTCTTC; CDR3: CASSLAGQTYNEQFF
V: TRBV6-2/TRBV6-3; D: TRBD1; J: TRBJ2-5; size: .; DNA: TGTGCCAGCAGTTCAGCGACAGGGGGCAGGAGAGAGACCCAGTACTTC; CDR3: CASSSATGGRRETQYF
V: TRBV18; D: TRBD1; J: TRBJ1-1; size: .; DNA: TGTGCCAGCTCATCGCAGGGGGGTGGGAACACTGAAGCTTTCTTT; CDR3: CASSSQGGGNTEAFF
V: TRBV6-5; D: TRBD1; J: TRBJ1-3; size: .; DNA: TGTGCCAGCAGTTTCACGACAGGGAGTGGAAACACCATATATTTT; CDR3: CASSFTTGSGNTIYF